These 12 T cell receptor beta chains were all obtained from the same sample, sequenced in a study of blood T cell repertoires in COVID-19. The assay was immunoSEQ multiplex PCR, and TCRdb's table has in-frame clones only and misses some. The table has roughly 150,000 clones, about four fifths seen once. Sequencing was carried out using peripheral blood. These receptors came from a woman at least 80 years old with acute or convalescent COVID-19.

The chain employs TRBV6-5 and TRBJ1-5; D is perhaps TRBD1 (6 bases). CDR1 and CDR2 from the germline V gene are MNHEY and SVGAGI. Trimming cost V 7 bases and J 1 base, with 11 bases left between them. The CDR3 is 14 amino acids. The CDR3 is CASKRQGSNQPQHF. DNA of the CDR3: TGTGCCAGCAAGCGGCAGGGGAGCAATCAGCCCCAGCATTTT.

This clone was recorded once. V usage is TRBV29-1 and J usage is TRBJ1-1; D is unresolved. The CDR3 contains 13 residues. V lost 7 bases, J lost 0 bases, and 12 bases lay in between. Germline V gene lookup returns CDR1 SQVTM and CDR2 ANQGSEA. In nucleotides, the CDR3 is TGCAGCGCACAACCACCCATGAACACTGAAGCTTTCTTT. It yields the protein CSAQPPMNTEAFF.

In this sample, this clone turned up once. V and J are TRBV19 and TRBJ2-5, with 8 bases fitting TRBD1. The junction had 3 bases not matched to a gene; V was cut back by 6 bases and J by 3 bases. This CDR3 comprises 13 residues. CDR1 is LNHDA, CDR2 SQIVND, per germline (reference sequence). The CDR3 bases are TGTGCCAGTAGGGGACAGGTGAAAGAGACCCAGTACTTC. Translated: CASRGQVKETQYF.

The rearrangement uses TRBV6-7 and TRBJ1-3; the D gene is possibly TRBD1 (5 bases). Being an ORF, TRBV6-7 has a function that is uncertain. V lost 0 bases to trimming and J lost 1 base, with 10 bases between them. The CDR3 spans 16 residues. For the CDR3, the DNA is TGTGCCAGCAGTTACTCGGACATACTTTCTGGAAACACCATATATTTT. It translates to CASSYSDILSGNTIYF.

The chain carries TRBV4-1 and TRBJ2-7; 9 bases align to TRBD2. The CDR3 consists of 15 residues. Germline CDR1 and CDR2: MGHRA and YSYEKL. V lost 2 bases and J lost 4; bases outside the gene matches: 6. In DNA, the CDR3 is TGCGCCAGCAGCCAATTCGCGGGAGGGTATTACGAGCAGTACTTC. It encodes CASSQFAGGYYEQYF.

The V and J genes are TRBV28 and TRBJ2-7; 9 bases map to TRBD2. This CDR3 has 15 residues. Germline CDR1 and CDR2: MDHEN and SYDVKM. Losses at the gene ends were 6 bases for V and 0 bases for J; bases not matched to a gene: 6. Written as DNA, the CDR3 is TGTGCCAGCAGCCAAACTAGCGGGTCCTCCTACGAGCAGTACTTC. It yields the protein CASSQTSGSSYEQYF.

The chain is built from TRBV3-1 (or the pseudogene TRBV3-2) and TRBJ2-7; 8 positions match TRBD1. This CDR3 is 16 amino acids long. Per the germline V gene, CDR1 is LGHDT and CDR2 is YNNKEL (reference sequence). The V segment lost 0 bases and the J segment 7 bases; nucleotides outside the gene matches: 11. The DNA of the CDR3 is TGTGCCAGCAGCCAAGATATAGGACAGGGCTCGTTGGAGCAGTACTTC. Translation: CASSQDIGQGSLEQYF.

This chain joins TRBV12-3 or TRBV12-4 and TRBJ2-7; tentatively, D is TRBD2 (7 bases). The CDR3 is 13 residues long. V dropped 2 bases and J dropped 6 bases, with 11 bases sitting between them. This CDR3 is CASSLLGGREQYF. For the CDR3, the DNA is TGTGCCAGCAGTTTATTGGGGGGGCGCGAGCAGTACTTC.

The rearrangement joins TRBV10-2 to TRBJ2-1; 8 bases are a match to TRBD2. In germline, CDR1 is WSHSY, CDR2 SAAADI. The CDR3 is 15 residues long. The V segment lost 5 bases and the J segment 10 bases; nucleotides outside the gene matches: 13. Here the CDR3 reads CASSKIAGRGLEQFF. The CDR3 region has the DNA TGCGCCAGCAGTAAGATAGCGGGGCGGGGGCTAGAGCAGTTCTTC.

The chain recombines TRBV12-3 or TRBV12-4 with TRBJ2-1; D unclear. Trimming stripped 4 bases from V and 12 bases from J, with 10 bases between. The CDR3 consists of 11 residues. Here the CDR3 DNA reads TGTGCCAGCAGTTCTGCCTCCGGGCAGTTCTTC. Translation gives CASSSASGQFF.

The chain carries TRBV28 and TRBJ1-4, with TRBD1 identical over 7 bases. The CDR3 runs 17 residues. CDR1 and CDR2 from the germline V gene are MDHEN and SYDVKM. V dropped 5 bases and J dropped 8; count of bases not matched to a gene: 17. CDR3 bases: TGTGCCAGCAGTCCCGTCGCTTACAGGGGATCTCGCGAAAAACTGTTTTTT. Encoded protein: CASSPVAYRGSREKLFF.

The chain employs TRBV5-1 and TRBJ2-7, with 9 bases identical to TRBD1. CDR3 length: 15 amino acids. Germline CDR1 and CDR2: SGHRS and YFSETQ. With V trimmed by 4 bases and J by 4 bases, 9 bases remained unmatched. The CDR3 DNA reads TGCGCCAGCAGCCCCGATGGGACAGGGTTTTACGAGCAGTACTTC. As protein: CASSPDGTGFYEQYF.